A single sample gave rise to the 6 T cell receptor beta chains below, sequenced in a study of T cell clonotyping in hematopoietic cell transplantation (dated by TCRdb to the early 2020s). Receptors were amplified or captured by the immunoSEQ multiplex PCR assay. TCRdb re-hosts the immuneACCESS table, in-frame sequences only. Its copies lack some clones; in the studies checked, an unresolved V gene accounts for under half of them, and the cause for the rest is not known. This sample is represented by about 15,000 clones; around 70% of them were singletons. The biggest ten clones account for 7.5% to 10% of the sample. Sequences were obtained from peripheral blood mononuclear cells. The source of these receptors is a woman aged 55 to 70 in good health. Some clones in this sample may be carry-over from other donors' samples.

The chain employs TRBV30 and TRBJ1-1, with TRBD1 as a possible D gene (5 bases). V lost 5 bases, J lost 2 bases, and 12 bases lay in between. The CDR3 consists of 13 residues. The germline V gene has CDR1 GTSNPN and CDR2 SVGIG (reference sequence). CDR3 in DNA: TGTGCCTGGGGGGCTGGGGTTAACACTGAAGCTTTCTTT. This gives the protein CAWGAGVNTEAFF. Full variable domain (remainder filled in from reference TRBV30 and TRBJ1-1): SQTIHQWPATLVQPVGSPLSLECTVEGTSNPNLYWYRQAAGRGLQLLFYSVGIGQISSEVPQNLSASRPQDRQFILSSKKLLLSDSGFYLCAWGAGVNTEAFFGQGTRLTVV.

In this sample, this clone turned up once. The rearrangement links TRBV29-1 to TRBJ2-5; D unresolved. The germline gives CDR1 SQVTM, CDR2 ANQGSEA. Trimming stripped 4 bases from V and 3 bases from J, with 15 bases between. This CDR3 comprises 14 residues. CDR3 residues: CSVVPVGSKETQYF. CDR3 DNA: TGCAGCGTTGTTCCGGTAGGGTCCAAAGAGACCCAGTACTTC.

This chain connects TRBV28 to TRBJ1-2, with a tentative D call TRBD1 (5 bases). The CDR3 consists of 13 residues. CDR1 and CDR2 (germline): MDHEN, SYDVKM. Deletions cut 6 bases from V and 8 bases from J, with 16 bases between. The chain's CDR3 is CASSEGQSRGYTF. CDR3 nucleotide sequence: TGTGCCAGCAGCGAGGGGCAGTCCCGGGGCTACACCTTC.

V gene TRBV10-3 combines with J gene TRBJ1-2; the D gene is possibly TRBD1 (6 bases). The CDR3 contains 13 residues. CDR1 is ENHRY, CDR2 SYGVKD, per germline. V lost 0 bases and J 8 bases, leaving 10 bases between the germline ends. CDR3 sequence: CAISESAGVGYTF. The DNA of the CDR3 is TGTGCCATCAGTGAGTCTGCAGGGGTCGGCTACACCTTC.

CDR3 loop: CASRDTGGKWTEAFF. CDR3 coding DNA: TGTGCCAGTAGGGATACAGGGGGCAAGTGGACTGAAGCTTTCTTT. The rearrangement joins TRBV19 to TRBJ1-1, with 9 bases fitting TRBD1. Germline assignment: CDR1 LNHDA and CDR2 SQIVND (reference sequence). This CDR3 spans 15 amino acids. V lost 6 bases to trimming and J lost 5 bases; unmatched junction nucleotides: 10.

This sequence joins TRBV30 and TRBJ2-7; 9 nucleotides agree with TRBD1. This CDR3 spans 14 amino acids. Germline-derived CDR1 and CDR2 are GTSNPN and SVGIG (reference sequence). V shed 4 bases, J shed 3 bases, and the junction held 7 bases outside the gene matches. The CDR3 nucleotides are TGTGCCTGGAAGAGGACAGGGGACCTCTACGAGCAGTACTTC. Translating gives CAWKRTGDLYEQYF.